This TCR beta chain stems from a study of beta chain features in type 1 diabetes. V was cut by 6 bases and J by 5 bases, with 11 bases left in between. Germline CDR1 SGHTA, CDR2 FQGNSA. This CDR3 contains 14 residues. Every isolated RNA sample was fully reverse transcribed, so sequencing captured expressed TCRB transcripts. Method: immunoSEQ multiplex PCR; TCRdb's copy keeps in-frame clones and lacks some. The sample carries 810,000 or so clones, roughly a sixth recorded once. In total, each donor contributed a single heparinised blood draw that averaged about 120 mL. The sample consisted of naive CD4+ T cells from blood. The chain employs TRBV7-2 and TRBJ1-6, with D possibly being TRBD1 (5 bases). This sequence was found in a woman under 30 in good health. CDR3 in amino acids: CASRPGPHNSPLHF. CDR3 DNA: TGTGCCAGCAGACCGGGGCCCCATAATTCACCCCTCCACTTT.